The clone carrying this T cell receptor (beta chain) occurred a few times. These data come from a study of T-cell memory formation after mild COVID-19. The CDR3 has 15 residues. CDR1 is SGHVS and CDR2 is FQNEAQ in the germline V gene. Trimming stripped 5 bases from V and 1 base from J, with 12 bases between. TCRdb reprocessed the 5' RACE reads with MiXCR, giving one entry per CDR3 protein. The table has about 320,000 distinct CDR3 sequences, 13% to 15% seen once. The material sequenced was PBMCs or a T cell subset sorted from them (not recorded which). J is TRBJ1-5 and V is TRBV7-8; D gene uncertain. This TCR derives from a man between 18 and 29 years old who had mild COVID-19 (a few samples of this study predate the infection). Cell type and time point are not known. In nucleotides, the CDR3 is TGTGCCAGCAGCCAAGGGCGATTGAGCAATCAGCCCCAGCATTTT. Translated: CASSQGRLSNQPQHF.